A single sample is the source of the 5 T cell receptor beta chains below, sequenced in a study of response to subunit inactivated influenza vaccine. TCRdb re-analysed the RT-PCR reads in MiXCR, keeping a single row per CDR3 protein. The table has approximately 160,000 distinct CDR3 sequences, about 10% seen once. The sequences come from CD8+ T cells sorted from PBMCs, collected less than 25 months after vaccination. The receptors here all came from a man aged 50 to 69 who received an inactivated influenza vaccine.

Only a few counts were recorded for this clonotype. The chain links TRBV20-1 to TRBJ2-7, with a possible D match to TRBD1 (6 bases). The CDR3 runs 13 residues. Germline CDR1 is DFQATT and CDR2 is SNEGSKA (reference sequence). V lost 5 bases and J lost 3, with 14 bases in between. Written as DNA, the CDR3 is TGCAGTGCTCGGACAGTGGTGGGCTACGAGCAGTACTTC. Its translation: CSARTVVGYEQYF.

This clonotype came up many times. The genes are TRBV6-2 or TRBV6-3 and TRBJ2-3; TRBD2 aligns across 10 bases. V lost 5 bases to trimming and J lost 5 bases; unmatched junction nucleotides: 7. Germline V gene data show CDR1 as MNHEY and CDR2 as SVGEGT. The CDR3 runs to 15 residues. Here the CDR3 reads CASSDPGLAIDTQYF. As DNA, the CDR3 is TGTGCCAGCAGTGACCCGGGACTAGCGATAGATACGCAGTATTTT.

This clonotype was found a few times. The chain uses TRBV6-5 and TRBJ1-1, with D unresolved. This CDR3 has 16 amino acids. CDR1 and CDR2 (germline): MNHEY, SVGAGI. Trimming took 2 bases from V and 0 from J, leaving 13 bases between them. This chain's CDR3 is CASSYALGELNTEAFF. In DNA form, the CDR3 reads TGTGCCAGCAGTTACGCCCTTGGGGAATTGAACACTGAAGCTTTCTTT.

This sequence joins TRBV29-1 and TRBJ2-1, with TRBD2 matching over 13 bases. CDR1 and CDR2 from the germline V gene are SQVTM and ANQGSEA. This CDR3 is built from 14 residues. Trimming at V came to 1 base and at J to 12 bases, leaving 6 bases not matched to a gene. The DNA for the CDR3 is TGCAGCGTTGAAGGACTAGCGGGGGGCCCCCCGCAGTTCTTC. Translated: CSVEGLAGGPPQFF.

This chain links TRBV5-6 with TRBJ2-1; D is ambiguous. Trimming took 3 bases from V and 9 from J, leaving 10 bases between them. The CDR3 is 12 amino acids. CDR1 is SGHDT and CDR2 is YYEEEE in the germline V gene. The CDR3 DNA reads TGTGCCAGCAGCTCCGACCGGCCTGAGCAGTTCTTC. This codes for CASSSDRPEQFF.